A single T cell receptor (beta chain) is shown here with its context. These data belong to a study of cytomegalovirus exposure and HLA in healthy donors. The table came from immunoSEQ multiplex PCR; TCRdb's copy has only in-frame clones and leaves some out. The data show some 350,000 clones, approximately 86% seen once. The CDR3 runs to 15 residues. V was clipped by 3 bases and J by 5 bases, with 18 bases between them. CDR1 is SGHRS and CDR2 is YFSETQ in the germline V gene. Sequenced material: PBMCs. The V and J genes are TRBV5-1 and TRBJ2-7; weak D call: TRBD2 (6 bases). The receptor's source is a woman in her 30s in good health and CMV-seropositive. The CDR3 DNA is TGCGCCAGCAGCTCGGGGCTTGGGGGGAGGCACGAGCAGTACTTC. It yields the protein CASSSGLGGRHEQYF.